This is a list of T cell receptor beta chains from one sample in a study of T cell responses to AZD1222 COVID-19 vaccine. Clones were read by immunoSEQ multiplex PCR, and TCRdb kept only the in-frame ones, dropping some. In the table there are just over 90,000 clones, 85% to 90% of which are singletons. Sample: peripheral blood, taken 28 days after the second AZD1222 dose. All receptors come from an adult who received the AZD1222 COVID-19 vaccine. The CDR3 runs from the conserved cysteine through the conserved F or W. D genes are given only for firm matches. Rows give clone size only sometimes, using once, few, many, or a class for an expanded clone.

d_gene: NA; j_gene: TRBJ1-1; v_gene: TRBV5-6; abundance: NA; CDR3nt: TGTGCCAGCAGCTTGTTTCCAGGCCTGAACACTGAAGCTTTCTTT; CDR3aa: CASSLFPGLNTEAFF
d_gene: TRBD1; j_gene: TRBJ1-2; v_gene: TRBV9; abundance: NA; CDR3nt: TGTGCCAGCAGCGTAACCGGGACAGATGGCTACACCTTC; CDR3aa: CASSVTGTDGYTF
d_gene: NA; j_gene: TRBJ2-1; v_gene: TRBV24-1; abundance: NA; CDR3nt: TGTGCCACCAGTTCTCCCAACGGCAATGAGCAGTTCTTC; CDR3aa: CATSSPNGNEQFF
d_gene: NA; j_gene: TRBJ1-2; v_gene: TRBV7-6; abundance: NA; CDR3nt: TGTGCCAGCAGCCTACAGGGTGAGGAGGGCTACACCTTC; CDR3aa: CASSLQGEEGYTF
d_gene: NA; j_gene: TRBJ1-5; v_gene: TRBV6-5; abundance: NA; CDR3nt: TGTGCCAGCAGTTACTCGGGGTCCGGCGGTCAGCCCCAGCATTTT; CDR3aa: CASSYSGSGGQPQHF
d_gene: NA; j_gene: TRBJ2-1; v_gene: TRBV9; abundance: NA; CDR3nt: TGTGCCAGCAGCGTAGTTGATAAGTGGGGATTAACCTACAATGAGCAGTTCTTC; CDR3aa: CASSVVDKWGLTYNEQFF
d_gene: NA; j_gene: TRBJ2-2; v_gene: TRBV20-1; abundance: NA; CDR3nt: TGCAGTGCTAGCAGACAGGGGGAGCTGTTTTTT; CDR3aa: CSASRQGELFF
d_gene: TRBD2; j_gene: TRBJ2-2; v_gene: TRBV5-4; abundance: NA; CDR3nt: TGTGCCAGCAGCCTTGGACTAGCGGGGAACACCGGGGAGCTGTTTTTT; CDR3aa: CASSLGLAGNTGELFF
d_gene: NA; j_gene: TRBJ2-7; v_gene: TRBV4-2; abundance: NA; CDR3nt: TGTGCCAGCAGCCAGGACGTCTCCTACGAGCAGTACTTC; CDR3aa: CASSQDVSYEQYF
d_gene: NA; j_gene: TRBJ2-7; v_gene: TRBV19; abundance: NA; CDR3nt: TGTGCCAGTAGTATTAGACAGGGCGGGGTCTACGAGCAGTACTTC; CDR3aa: CASSIRQGGVYEQYF
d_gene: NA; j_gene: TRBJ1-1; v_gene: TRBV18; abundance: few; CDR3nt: TGTGCCAGCTCACCACAGCAGGACCGCGAGGCTTTCTTT; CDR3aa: CASSPQQDREAFF
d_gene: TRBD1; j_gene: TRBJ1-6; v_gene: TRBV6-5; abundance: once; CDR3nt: TGTGCCAGCACTAAATACAGGGGCGGGAATTCACCCCTCCACTTT; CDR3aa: CASTKYRGGNSPLHF
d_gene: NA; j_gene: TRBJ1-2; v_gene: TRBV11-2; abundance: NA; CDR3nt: TGTGCCAGCAGCTTAGTCGAAAACTATGGCTACACCTTC; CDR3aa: CASSLVENYGYTF
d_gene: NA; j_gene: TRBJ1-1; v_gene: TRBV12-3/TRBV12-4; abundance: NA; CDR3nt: TGTGCCAGCAGTTTGGTGGCAAACACTGAAGCTTTCTTT; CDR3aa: CASSLVANTEAFF
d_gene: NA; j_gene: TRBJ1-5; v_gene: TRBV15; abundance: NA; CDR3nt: TGTGCCACCAGCAGAGGCCTTGGGGGCCAGCCCCAGCATTTT; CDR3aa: CATSRGLGGQPQHF
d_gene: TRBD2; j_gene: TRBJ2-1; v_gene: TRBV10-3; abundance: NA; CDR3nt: TGTGCCATCAGTCCGACTAGCGGGAGTTTTGAGCAGTTCTTC; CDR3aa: CAISPTSGSFEQFF
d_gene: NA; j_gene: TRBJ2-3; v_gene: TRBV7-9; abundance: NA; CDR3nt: TGTGCCAGCAGCTTCTCCCATCCGGATACGCAGTATTTT; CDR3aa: CASSFSHPDTQYF
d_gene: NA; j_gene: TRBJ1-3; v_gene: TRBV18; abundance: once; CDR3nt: TGTGCCAGCTCACCGAGTAGCTCTGGAAACACCATATATTTT; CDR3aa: CASSPSSSGNTIYF
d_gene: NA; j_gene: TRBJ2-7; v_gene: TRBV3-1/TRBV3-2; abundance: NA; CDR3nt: TGTGCCAGCAGCCGGCAGGGCCACTACGAGCAGTACTTC; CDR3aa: CASSRQGHYEQYF
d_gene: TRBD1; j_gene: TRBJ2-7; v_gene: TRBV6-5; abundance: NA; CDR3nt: TGTGCCAGCAGTTACTCGGGGACAGGGGGTCGGGAGCAGTACTTC; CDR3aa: CASSYSGTGGREQYF
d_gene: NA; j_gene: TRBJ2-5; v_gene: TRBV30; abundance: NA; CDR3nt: TGTGCCTGGAGTGTAGGGATAGCAGGGGAGACCCAGTACTTC; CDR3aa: CAWSVGIAGETQYF
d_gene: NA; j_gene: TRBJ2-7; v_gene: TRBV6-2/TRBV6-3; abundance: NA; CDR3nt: TGTGCCAGCAGTTACCCACGCGGGACCAACTCCTACGAGCAGTACTTC; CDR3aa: CASSYPRGTNSYEQYF
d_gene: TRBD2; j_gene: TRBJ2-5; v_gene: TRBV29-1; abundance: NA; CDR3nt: TGCAGCGTTTTAGCGGGGGGGCAGGAGACCCAGTACTTC; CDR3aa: CSVLAGGQETQYF
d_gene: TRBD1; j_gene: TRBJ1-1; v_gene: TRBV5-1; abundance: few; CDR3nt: TGCGCCAGCAGCTCAACAGGGGACCACACTGAAGCTTTCTTT; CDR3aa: CASSSTGDHTEAFF
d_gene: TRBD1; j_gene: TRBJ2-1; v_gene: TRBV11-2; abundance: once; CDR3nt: TGTGCCAGCGCTCCGGGACAGGTTTACAATGAGCAGTTCTTC; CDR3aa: CASAPGQVYNEQFF
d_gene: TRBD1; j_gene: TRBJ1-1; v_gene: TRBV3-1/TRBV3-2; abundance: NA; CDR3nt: TGTGCCAGCAGCCAAGTGTCAGGGGGAGGCACTGAAGCTTTCTTT; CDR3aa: CASSQVSGGGTEAFF
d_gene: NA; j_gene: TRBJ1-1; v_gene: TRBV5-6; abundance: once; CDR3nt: TGTGCCAGCAGCTTGGTGGGGGGGGCGAACACTGAAGCTTTCTTT; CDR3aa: CASSLVGGANTEAFF
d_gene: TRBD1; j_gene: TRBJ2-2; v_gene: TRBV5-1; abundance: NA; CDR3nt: TGCGCCAGCAGCTTCACAGGGGGTACCGGGGAGCTGTTTTTT; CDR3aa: CASSFTGGTGELFF
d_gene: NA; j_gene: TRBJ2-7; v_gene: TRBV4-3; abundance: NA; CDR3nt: TGCGCCAGCAGCCAAGAGGCCAGGTCCTACGAGCAGTACTTC; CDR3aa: CASSQEARSYEQYF
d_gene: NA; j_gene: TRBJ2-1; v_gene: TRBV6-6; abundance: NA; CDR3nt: TGTGCCAGCAGTCCCGAAGCTGGTGAGCAGTTCTTC; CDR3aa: CASSPEAGEQFF
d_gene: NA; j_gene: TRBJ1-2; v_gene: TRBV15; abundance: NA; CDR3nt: TGTGCCACCAGCGCTCCCAGCCGTCGGTCCGACTATGGCTACACCTTC; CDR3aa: CATSAPSRRSDYGYTF
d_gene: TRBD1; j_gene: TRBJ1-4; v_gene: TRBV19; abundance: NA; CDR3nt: TGTGCCAGTAGTATAGATCGTGAGGGGGCCAGTGAAAAACTGTTTTTT; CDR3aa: CASSIDREGASEKLFF